Below are 5 T cell receptor beta chains sequenced from a single sample in a study of control samples from healthy donors and cancer patients. TCRdb's table, derived via immunoSEQ multiplex PCR, lists solely in-frame clones and lacks some. The sample carries 150,000 to 200,000 clones, about 86% recorded once. Sequencing used blood. These receptors were collected from a man aged 18 to 30 in good health.

The chain carries TRBV11-2 and TRBJ2-7; TRBD1 matches 9 bases. The CDR3 is made up of 16 amino acids. Germline CDR1 and CDR2: SGHAT and FQNNGV. With 4 bases clipped from V and 6 bases from J, the junction kept 13 bases outside the gene matches. The CDR3 nucleotides are TGTGCCAGCAGCTGGGGTGCCGGGACAGGGTACTCCGAGCAGTACTTC. Its protein product is CASSWGAGTGYSEQYF.

V usage is TRBV5-5 and J usage is TRBJ2-1; no clear D gene. Germline lookup yields CDR1 SGHKS and CDR2 YYEKEE (reference sequence). The CDR3 is made up of 17 amino acids. Trimming removed 4 bases at V and 0 bases at J, with 17 bases between. CDR3 region: CASSRNGRMSSYNEQFF. Written as DNA, the CDR3 is TGTGCCAGCAGCCGAAACGGACGGATGAGCTCCTACAATGAGCAGTTCTTC.

A single count supports this clone. The CDR3: CASSITGLASGPGETQYF. In DNA form, the CDR3 reads TGCGCCAGCAGTATAACAGGACTAGCGTCGGGGCCTGGAGAGACCCAGTACTTC. The rearrangement uses TRBV23-1 and TRBJ2-5, with TRBD2 identical over 9 bases. TRBV23-1 is marked as an open reading frame, function uncertain. The CDR3 is made up of 18 amino acids. J was trimmed by 4 bases and V by 5 bases; bases with no gene match: 17.

The rearrangement joins TRBV6-5 to TRBJ2-1; 7 bases agree with TRBD1. CDR1 is MNHEY and CDR2 is SVGAGI in the germline V gene. The length of the CDR3 is 13 residues. V lost 8 bases and J lost 10; bases outside the gene matches: 11. The CDR3 DNA follows: TGTGCCAGCGCCCGGGACAGAACAGGAGAGCAGTTCTTC. Translated, it gives CASARDRTGEQFF.

The CDR3 spells CASSLEGSGNTIYF. CDR3 in DNA: TGCGCCAGCAGCTTGGAAGGGTCTGGAAACACCATATATTTT. The genes are TRBV5-1 and TRBJ1-3; D not certain. The germline V gene encodes CDR1 SGHRS and CDR2 YFSETQ. The CDR3 extends over 14 amino acids. Trimming removed 0 bases at V and 1 base at J, with 5 bases between.